This TCR beta chain was identified during a study of PD-1 blockade in classical Hodgkin lymphoma. Study-level results: Newly diagnosed patients reportedly had lower baseline TCR diversity than healthy donors.

Time point described: newly diagnosed, previously untreated cHL patient sample. Thawed PBMCs underwent magnetic negative selection to obtain purified CD8+ T cells. Losses at the gene ends were 5 bases for V and 8 bases for J; bases not matched to a gene: 11. Germline V CDR1 and CDR2: MNHEY, SVGAGI. The CDR3 has 15 residues. Clones were sequenced by immunoSEQ multiplex PCR, and TCRdb holds only the in-frame ones, with some missing. This table has 2,000 to 2,500 clones, about three quarters appearing once. For this clone: The antigen is not known.

This sequence was found in a human donor with classical Hodgkin lymphoma. The rearrangement uses TRBV6-5 and TRBJ1-2, with TRBD1 matching over 10 bases. The material sequenced was CD8+ T cells from blood. The CDR3 sequence: CASSGLGTGVGGYTF. CDR3 bases: TGTGCCAGCAGTGGCCTGGGGACAGGGGTCGGGGGCTACACCTTC.